Sequencing of this TCR beta chain was carried out in a study of T-cell reconstitution after alpha-beta-depleted transplantation in children. Study-level points and caveats: Where some patients showed high TCRbeta diversity at day 60, it came from recipient T cells and thymic progenitors that had survived.

This clonotype was seen a handful of times. Its target is not known. This CDR3 contains 15 residues. After removal of 1 base from V and 3 bases from J, the junction contained 2 bases not matched to a gene. The germline V gene encodes CDR1 SEHNR and CDR2 FQNEAQ (reference sequence). Unique molecular identifiers were incorporated into the prepared TCRbeta library. TCRdb recomputed calls from the PCR reads with MiXCR, one row per CDR3 protein. The sample lists about 1,000,000 distinct CDR3 sequences; about 26% were seen once. Sequenced here: PBMCs, mostly from graft donor cells, sampled 360 days after TCRalphabeta/CD19-depleted stem cell transplant. The origin of this receptor is a boy in the first two years of life who had a stem cell transplant for SCID, so the T cells may come from the graft donor. The rearrangement links TRBV7-9 to TRBJ1-5, with 8 positions matching TRBD1. CDR3 coding DNA: TGTGCCAGCAGCTTAGGCAGGGGGCTCAATCAGCCCCAGCATTTT. Its translation: CASSLGRGLNQPQHF.